Listed below are T cell receptor beta chains from one sample, sequenced in a study of T cells in Graves' hyperthyroidism and ophthalmopathy. One entry per CDR3 protein, called by TCRdb with MiXCR from the multiplex PCR reads. The sample yields 400,000 to 600,000 distinct CDR3 sequences, more than 20% seen once. The sample consisted of blood. The receptors derive from a man aged 18 to 29 with Graves' hyperthyroidism. Each CDR3 is given with its conserved first and last residue. D genes are given only for firm matches. Expanded clones are given a class, and other clones once, few, many or no size at all.

len	v_gene	j_gene	d_gene	abundance	CDR3nt	CDR3aa
14	TRBV6-5	TRBJ1-6	TRBD1	many	TGTGCCAGCAACCACGGACAGGGAAGATCACCCCTCCACTTT	CASNHGQGRSPLHF
15	TRBV6-5	TRBJ1-1	-	many	TGTGCCAGCAGTTACTCGATAGGGATTCGCACTGAAGCTTTCTTT	CASSYSIGIRTEAFF
14	TRBV30	TRBJ1-1	TRBD1	many	TGTGCCTGGAGTGTTGGAGGGGGCGGCACTGAAGCTTTCTTT	CAWSVGGGGTEAFF
15	TRBV7-2	TRBJ1-5	-	many	TGTGCCAGCAGCCTAACCGGGACCACAAATCAGCCCCAGCATTTT	CASSLTGTTNQPQHF
15	TRBV12-3/TRBV12-4	TRBJ1-2	-	few	TGTGCCAGCAGTCTCGGTGCGGGTCTCTCCTATGGCTACACCTTC	CASSLGAGLSYGYTF
18	TRBV14	TRBJ2-2	TRBD2	-	TGTGCCAGCAGCCAAGGACTAGCGGGGACCCCTCTTACCGGGGAGCTGTTTTTT	CASSQGLAGTPLTGELFF
12	TRBV10-3	TRBJ1-2	-	many	TGTGCCCCACGGAAGGTTAACTATGGCTACACCTTC	CAPRKVNYGYTF
13	TRBV20-1	TRBJ2-5	-	few	TGCAGTGCTAGGGGGTTATTGGGGGAGACCCAGTACTTC	CSARGLLGETQYF
19	TRBV6-1	TRBJ1-1	TRBD1	-	TGTGCCAGCAGTGAAGAAGGGACAGGGGTTGGAGTACGGCTCGATAGGGCTTTCTTT	CASSEEGTGVGVRLDRAFF
13	TRBV2	TRBJ1-1	-	-	TGTGCCAGCATTCTGGGCATGCACACTGAAGCTTTCTTT	CASILGMHTEAFF
15	TRBV12-3/TRBV12-4	TRBJ2-5	-	many	TGTGCCAGCAGCCTCACAAACAGGGACCTGAAGACCCAGTACTTC	CASSLTNRDLKTQYF
15	TRBV12-3/TRBV12-4	TRBJ1-1	-	many	TGTGCCAGCAGTTTTTACGGACGGCCGAACACTGAAGCTTTCTTT	CASSFYGRPNTEAFF
13	TRBV19	TRBJ1-2	-	few	TGTGCCAGTAGCAAGAACAGTAACTATGGCTACACCTTC	CASSKNSNYGYTF
14	TRBV28	TRBJ1-1	TRBD1	many	TGTGCCAGCAGTCGGACAGGTATGAACACTGAAGCTTTCTTT	CASSRTGMNTEAFF
13	TRBV5-1	TRBJ1-2	-	many	TGCGCCAGCTCGGGGGGGAATAGCTATGGCTACACCTTC	CASSGGNSYGYTF
14	TRBV6-5	TRBJ1-2	TRBD1	many	TGTGCCAGTAAACGACAGGGAGTAGGCTATGGCTACACCTTC	CASKRQGVGYGYTF
16	TRBV28	TRBJ2-4	TRBD1	many	TGTGCCAGCAGTCAGTGGACAGGGGGCGTCAAAAACATTCAGTACTTC	CASSQWTGGVKNIQYF
17	TRBV28	TRBJ1-6	-	-	TGTGCCAGCAGTTTATGGATAGACAGCCACTATAATTCACCCCTCCACTTT	CASSLWIDSHYNSPLHF
12	TRBV3-1	TRBJ1-2	-	-	TGTGCCAGCAGCCAAGCTGAATATGGCTACACCTTC	CASSQAEYGYTF
15	TRBV12-3/TRBV12-4	TRBJ2-4	-	many	TGTGCCAGCAGTTTAGGGACAGTGCCCAAAAACATTCAGTACTTC	CASSLGTVPKNIQYF
13	TRBV14	TRBJ1-1	-	many	TGTGCCAGCAGCCAAGAGAGATGGACTGAAGCTTTCTTT	CASSQERWTEAFF
15	TRBV6-1	TRBJ2-7	-	few	TGTGCCAGCAGTGATCATAGACTAGTGAGCTACGAGCAGTACTTC	CASSDHRLVSYEQYF
13	TRBV20-1	TRBJ1-1	-	few	TGCAGTGCTAGATCTGACAGATCCTCGGAAGCTTTCTTT	CSARSDRSSEAFF
15	TRBV12-3/TRBV12-4	TRBJ2-5	-	few	TGTGCCAGCAGATCCCCGGGGGCGCGGGAAGAGACCCAGTACTTC	CASRSPGAREETQYF
12	TRBV29-1	TRBJ1-2	-	-	TGCAGCGTTGAGCGCAGGAACTATGGCTACACCTTC	CSVERRNYGYTF
14	TRBV19	TRBJ1-1	-	many	TGTGCCAGTAGTATGATGGACTGGAGCACTGAAGCTTTCTTT	CASSMMDWSTEAFF
14	TRBV6-2/TRBV6-3	TRBJ2-7	-	few	TGTGCCAGCAGTTACGATTACGGCGGCTACGAGCAGTACTTC	CASSYDYGGYEQYF
18	TRBV19	TRBJ1-5	TRBD1	-	TGTGCCAGCAGCCAAGACGGCGACAGGGCTAGGGGCAATCAGCCCCAGCATTTT	CASSQDGDRARGNQPQHF
14	TRBV20-1	TRBJ1-3	-	many	TGCAGTGCTCTCGGTCGACCCTCTGGAAACACCATATATTTT	CSALGRPSGNTIYF
17	TRBV15	TRBJ1-2	-	many	TGTGCCACCAGCAGAGCCGGGCAAGTGAAGCCATACTATGGCTACACCTTC	CATSRAGQVKPYYGYTF
12	TRBV27	TRBJ1-4	-	few	TGTGCTTGGGGGGGGTGGAATGAAAAACTGTTTTTT	CAWGGWNEKLFF
15	TRBV27	TRBJ2-7	TRBD1	few	TGTGCCAGCAGACCACGACAGGGGGCAAAATACGAGCAGTACTTC	CASRPRQGAKYEQYF
16	TRBV12-3/TRBV12-4	TRBJ2-7	TRBD2	many	TGTGCCAGCAGTTTAGCGCTAGCGGGCCTCTCCTACGAGCAGTACTTC	CASSLALAGLSYEQYF
17	TRBV6-1	TRBJ2-7	TRBD1	few	TGTGCCAGCAGTGGCCCCGGCCCGGGACAGGGGAACCACGAGCAGTACTTC	CASSGPGPGQGNHEQYF
13	TRBV12-5	TRBJ1-5	-	-	TGTGCTAGTGGTTTGTACGAGAATCAGCCCCAGCATTTT	CASGLYENQPQHF
13	TRBV12-3/TRBV12-4	TRBJ1-1	-	many	TGTGCCACCTTGGACACGGTGAACACTGAAGCTTTCTTT	CATLDTVNTEAFF
13	TRBV29-1	TRBJ1-1	-	many	TGCAGCGTGATCCGGACGGTAGGCACTGAAGCTTTCTTT	CSVIRTVGTEAFF
15	TRBV12-3/TRBV12-4	TRBJ1-2	TRBD1	many	TGTGCCAGCAGTCTCACAATGGACAGGGTATATGGCTACACCTTC	CASSLTMDRVYGYTF
16	TRBV5-1	TRBJ2-2	TRBD2	many	TGCGCCAGCAGCTTGGTGGCGGGGGTGAACACCGGGGAGCTGTTTTTT	CASSLVAGVNTGELFF
12	TRBV6-5	TRBJ2-3	-	many	TGTGCCAGCAGTTTCGGCACAGATACGCAGTATTTT	CASSFGTDTQYF
14	TRBV2	TRBJ2-5	TRBD1	many	TGTGCCAGCTTCACTGACAGGGCGTGGGAGACCCAGTACTTC	CASFTDRAWETQYF
13	TRBV6-2/TRBV6-3	TRBJ2-5	-	-	TGTGCCAGCAGTGCAGGTAGCGAGGAGACCCAGTACTTC	CASSAGSEETQYF
14	TRBV11-2	TRBJ1-2	TRBD1	many	TGTGCCAGCAGCTTAGTACAGGGGGCCTATGGCTACACCTTC	CASSLVQGAYGYTF
15	TRBV6-4	TRBJ2-2	TRBD2	many	TGTGCCAGCAGTGAAACTAGCGGGGGTTCCGGGGAGCTGTTTTTT	CASSETSGGSGELFF
14	TRBV6-5	TRBJ2-5	TRBD1	many	TGTGCCAGCATCGCCGGGACAGGGGTAGAGACCCAGTACTTC	CASIAGTGVETQYF
15	TRBV2	TRBJ2-2	TRBD1	many	TGTGCCAGCAGTGATTTAGGGGGCTCAGCCGGGGAGCTGTTTTTT	CASSDLGGSAGELFF
15	TRBV20-1	TRBJ2-5	-	-	TGCAGTGCTAGAGATTCCCGTTCCGACTTGGAGACCCAGTACTTC	CSARDSRSDLETQYF
14	TRBV29-1	TRBJ2-7	TRBD1	-	TGCAGCGTTGTGTATGTGGACAGGGGCTACGAGCAGTACTTC	CSVVYVDRGYEQYF
15	TRBV12-3/TRBV12-4	TRBJ1-1	-	-	TGTGCCAGCACCAGCGGGTCGGGGGTTTTAGCTGAAGCTTTCTTT	CASTSGSGVLAEAFF
15	TRBV9	TRBJ2-7	-	few	TGTGCCAGCAGCGTAGACGGTGGCAGGGGCTACGAGCAGTACTTC	CASSVDGGRGYEQYF
17	TRBV6-5	TRBJ2-2	TRBD2	-	TGTGCCAGCAGTTACGGGATCCAGCGGGAGAAGGGCGGGGAGCTGCTTTTT	CASSYGIQREKGGELLF
12	TRBV6-1	TRBJ2-7	-	many	TGTGCCAGCAGTCCGACTACAGGGCCTCAGTACTTC	CASSPTTGPQYF
14	TRBV11-2	TRBJ1-5	-	many	TGTGCCAGCAGCTTAGGGGGCTTCGGGGAGCCCCAGCATTTT	CASSLGGFGEPQHF